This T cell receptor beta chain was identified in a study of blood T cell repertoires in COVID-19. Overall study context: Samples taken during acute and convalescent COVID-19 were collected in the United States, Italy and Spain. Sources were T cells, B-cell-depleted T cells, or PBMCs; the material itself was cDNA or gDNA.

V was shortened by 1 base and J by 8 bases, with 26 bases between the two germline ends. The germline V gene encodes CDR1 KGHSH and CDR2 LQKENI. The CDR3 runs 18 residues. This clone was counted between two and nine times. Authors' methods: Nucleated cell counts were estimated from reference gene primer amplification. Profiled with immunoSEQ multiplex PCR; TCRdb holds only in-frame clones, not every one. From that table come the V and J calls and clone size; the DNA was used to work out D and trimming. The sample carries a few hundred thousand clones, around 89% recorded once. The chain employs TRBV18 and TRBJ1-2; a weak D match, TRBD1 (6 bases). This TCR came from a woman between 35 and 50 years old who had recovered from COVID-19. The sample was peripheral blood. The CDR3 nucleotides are TGTGCCAGCTCACCACTTCACAGGCCCCACTCAGGGGACCTGGGCTACACCTTC. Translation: CASSPLHRPHSGDLGYTF.